The rows below give T cell receptor beta chains drawn from one sample of a study of cytomegalovirus exposure and HLA in healthy donors. Sequenced by immunoSEQ multiplex PCR; TCRdb stores in-frame clones only, minus some. The sample consists of 110,000 to 150,000 clones, around 75% of them appearing once. Input material: PBMCs. The source is a female donor in good health and CMV-seronegative. The CDR3 runs from the conserved cysteine through the conserved F or W. A D gene is named only where the DNA matches it firmly. For some rows the clone size is stated as once, few or many, or as a class when expanded; others skip it.

j_gene: TRBJ2-3; v_gene: TRBV29-1; d_gene: TRBD1; abundance: NA; CDR3aa: CSVEGEDRVEDTQYF; CDR3nt: TGCAGCGTTGAAGGGGAAGACAGGGTGGAAGATACGCAGTATTTT
j_gene: TRBJ2-1; v_gene: TRBV7-3; d_gene: TRBD2; abundance: NA; CDR3aa: CASSSRTSGSPYNEQFF; CDR3nt: TGTGCCAGCAGCTCGCGGACTAGCGGGAGCCCCTACAATGAGCAGTTCTTC
j_gene: TRBJ2-7; v_gene: TRBV5-5; d_gene: NA; abundance: NA; CDR3aa: CASSLLRSSMSSYEQYF; CDR3nt: TGTGCCAGCAGCTTACTTCGTTCCTCAATGAGCTCCTACGAGCAGTACTTC
j_gene: TRBJ1-2; v_gene: TRBV4-1; d_gene: TRBD1; abundance: NA; CDR3aa: CASSQDPSLDRGSYTF; CDR3nt: TGCGCCAGCAGCCAAGATCCCTCTCTCGACAGGGGAAGCTACACCTTC
j_gene: TRBJ2-3; v_gene: TRBV27; d_gene: NA; abundance: once; CDR3aa: CASSWGWNTDTQYF; CDR3nt: TGTGCCAGCAGTTGGGGCTGGAACACAGATACGCAGTATTTT
j_gene: TRBJ2-3; v_gene: TRBV12-5; d_gene: TRBD2; abundance: NA; CDR3aa: CASGLEAPGLAGVGTDTQYF; CDR3nt: TGTGCTAGTGGTTTGGAAGCACCGGGACTAGCGGGAGTAGGCACAGATACGCAGTATTTT
j_gene: TRBJ2-3; v_gene: TRBV28; d_gene: NA; abundance: NA; CDR3aa: CASTTSGTPGADTQYF; CDR3nt: TGTGCCAGCACGACATCCGGGACCCCGGGGGCAGATACGCAGTATTTT
j_gene: TRBJ2-6; v_gene: TRBV27; d_gene: NA; abundance: NA; CDR3aa: CASSPRWSGANVLTF; CDR3nt: TGTGCCAGCAGTCCCCGGTGGTCTGGGGCCAACGTCCTGACTTTC
j_gene: TRBJ2-7; v_gene: TRBV27; d_gene: TRBD2; abundance: NA; CDR3aa: CASRLAGGRSEQYF; CDR3nt: TGTGCCAGCAGACTAGCGGGAGGGCGGTCCGAGCAGTACTTC
j_gene: TRBJ2-7; v_gene: TRBV11-2; d_gene: TRBD1; abundance: NA; CDR3aa: CASSLVVRGLGEQYF; CDR3nt: TGTGCCAGCAGCTTAGTCGTCAGGGGGCTTGGCGAGCAGTACTTC
j_gene: TRBJ1-1; v_gene: TRBV6-5; d_gene: TRBD1; abundance: few; CDR3aa: CASSSRGQYTEAFF; CDR3nt: TGTGCCAGCAGTTCCAGGGGGCAGTACACTGAAGCTTTCTTT
j_gene: TRBJ2-5; v_gene: TRBV7-6; d_gene: NA; abundance: NA; CDR3aa: CASSFKGETQYF; CDR3nt: TGTGCCAGCAGCTTTAAGGGGGAGACCCAGTACTTC
j_gene: TRBJ2-1; v_gene: TRBV15; d_gene: TRBD2; abundance: NA; CDR3aa: CATSKLAGSSYNEQFF; CDR3nt: TGTGCCACCAGCAAACTAGCGGGTAGCTCCTACAATGAGCAGTTCTTC
j_gene: TRBJ2-3; v_gene: TRBV6-5; d_gene: NA; abundance: NA; CDR3aa: CASSYSGTASTDTQYF; CDR3nt: TGTGCCAGCAGTTACTCGGGCACAGCTAGCACAGATACGCAGTATTTT
j_gene: TRBJ2-2; v_gene: TRBV27; d_gene: TRBD1; abundance: NA; CDR3aa: CASSLHYQGENTGELFF; CDR3nt: TGTGCCAGCAGTTTACACTATCAGGGGGAGAACACCGGGGAGCTGTTTTTT
j_gene: TRBJ1-2; v_gene: TRBV30; d_gene: TRBD1; abundance: NA; CDR3aa: CAWLRDRDNSYGYTF; CDR3nt: TGTGCCTGGCTCCGGGACAGGGACAACAGCTATGGCTACACCTTC